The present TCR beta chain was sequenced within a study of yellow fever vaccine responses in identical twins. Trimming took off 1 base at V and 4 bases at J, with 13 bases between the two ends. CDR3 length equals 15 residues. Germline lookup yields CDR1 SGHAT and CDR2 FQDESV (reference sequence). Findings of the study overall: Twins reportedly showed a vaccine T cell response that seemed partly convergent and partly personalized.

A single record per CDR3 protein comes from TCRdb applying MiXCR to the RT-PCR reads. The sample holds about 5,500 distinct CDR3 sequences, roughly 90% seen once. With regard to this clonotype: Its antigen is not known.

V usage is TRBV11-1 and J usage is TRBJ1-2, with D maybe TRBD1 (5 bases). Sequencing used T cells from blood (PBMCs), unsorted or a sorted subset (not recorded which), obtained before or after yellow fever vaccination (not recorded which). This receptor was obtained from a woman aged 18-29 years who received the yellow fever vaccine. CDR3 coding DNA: TGTGCCAGCAGCTTAGGGGGGACCTCTACCTATGGCTACACCTTC. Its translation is CASSLGGTSTYGYTF.